This record concerns one T cell receptor beta chain sequence. Its specificity is unknown. This sample was included in a study of T cell responses to AZD1222 COVID-19 vaccine. Broader study findings: Sampled repertoires all dated from after the peak T cell response. Baseline testing showed seropositivity in only a handful of AZD1222 recipients.

TCRdb's copy holds only in-frame clones and misses some; the assay was immunoSEQ multiplex PCR. The sample consists of about 130,000 clones, 88% of them appearing once. The V and J ends lost 0 bases and 6 bases respectively, with 13 bases between them. CDR1 is SGDLS and CDR2 is YYNGEE in the germline V gene. The CDR3 is 16 amino acids. The sample was peripheral blood, taken on day 0 of AZD1222 vaccination. This chain connects TRBV9 to TRBJ1-6; D remains ambiguous. The source is an adult in good health. CDR3 DNA sequence: TGTGCCAGCAGCGTAGCTATCGGGTCTTTTAATTCACCCCTCCACTTT. Its protein product is CASSVAIGSFNSPLHF.